Reported below is one T cell receptor beta chain. The antigen is not known. The germline gives CDR1 SGHVS, CDR2 FNYEAQ. The CDR3 loop spans 14 amino acids. V lost 4 bases and J 9 bases, leaving 17 bases between the germline ends. This record belongs to a study of post-analysis software for immune sequencing data. General observations from the study: Patients used about 5 TRBV segments, including TRBV5-6, TRBV5-1 and TRBV20-1, more often than controls.

Prepared libraries of TCR beta cDNA carried unique molecular identifiers. The authors obtained roughly 500,000 cDNA molecules from approximately 0.91 to 9.4 million T cells. Each CDR3 protein is one row after TCRdb ran MiXCR on the PCR reads. This table holds approximately 570,000 distinct CDR3 sequences, about 40% found once. Sample: blood. This chain uses TRBV7-6 with TRBJ2-3, with a tentative D call TRBD1 (7 bases). The clonotype was recovered from a girl under 18 with multiple sclerosis. The CDR3 here is CASSSPSGGGTQYF. In nucleotides, the CDR3 is TGTGCCAGCAGCTCCCCATCAGGGGGAGGCACGCAGTATTTT.